The clone carrying this TCR beta chain was observed once. One end of the junction is discordant with germline, which a read error may explain. This CDR3 spans 14 amino acids. The V gene's germline CDR1 is SGHTA and CDR2 FQGNSA. The data derive from a study of T cells in tumors after PD-1 blockade. TCRdb's table, derived via immunoSEQ multiplex PCR, lists solely in-frame clones and lacks some. The sample carries around 25,000 clones, roughly 80% recorded once. This receptor was identified in a human donor with basal cell carcinoma. The sequencing here drew on PBMCs, taken after anti-PD-1 treatment. The chain is built from TRBV7-2 and TRBJ2-5; TRBD2 matches at 10 bases. CDR3 bases: TGTGCCAGCAGCTTAGGGGGGACTAGCGCCGCCCCGGACTTC. It specifies CASSLGGTSAAPDF.